This is a list of T cell receptor beta chains from one sample in a study of cytomegalovirus exposure and HLA in healthy donors. The repertoire was sequenced with immunoSEQ multiplex PCR; TCRdb's copy has only in-frame clones and lacks some. The table records around 160,000 clones, 79% of them present only once. Sequenced: PBMCs. The receptors were gathered from a woman aged 40-49 years in good health and CMV-seropositive. CDR3s include the opening cysteine and the closing phenylalanine or tryptophan. The D gene is left open where the match is weak. Clone size is shown for a subset of rows, as once, few, many or a class of expanded clone.

j_gene | d_gene | len | abundance | v_gene | CDR3nt | CDR3aa
TRBJ2-3 | TRBD2 | 15 | - | TRBV9 | TGTGCCAGCAGCGTATGGGGGGGAAGCACAGATACGCAGTATTTT | CASSVWGGSTDTQYF
TRBJ2-3 | - | 17 | - | TRBV7-6 | TGTGCCAGCAGCCCCCCCTCCCTCAGGCGACATACAGATACGCAGTATTTT | CASSPPSLRRHTDTQYF
TRBJ1-5 | - | 15 | - | TRBV4-1 | TGCGCCAGCAGCCAATACAGGGATAGCAATCAGCCCCAGCATTTT | CASSQYRDSNQPQHF
TRBJ2-1 | TRBD1 | 14 | - | TRBV10-3 | TGTGCCATCAGAGGACAGGGGGCTCTGGATGGGCAGTTCTTC | CAIRGQGALDGQFF
TRBJ1-2 | TRBD1 | 13 | - | TRBV11-2 | TGTGCCAGCAGCTCGACAGGGAACTATGGCTACACCTTC | CASSSTGNYGYTF
TRBJ1-1 | - | 15 | - | TRBV12-1 | TGTGCCAGCAAGATACAGGGGGCTGGGGACACTGAAGCTTTCTTT | CASKIQGAGDTEAFF
TRBJ2-2 | TRBD1 | 15 | - | TRBV28 | TGTGCCAGCAGTTCCGGGACAGCGAACACCGGGGAGCTGTTTTTT | CASSSGTANTGELFF
TRBJ2-3 | TRBD2 | 15 | - | TRBV9 | TGTGCCAGCAGCGGTAGCGGGGGGGCAACAGATACGCAGTATTTT | CASSGSGGATDTQYF
TRBJ1-2 | - | 18 | once | TRBV30 | TGTGCCTGGATCCAAAAACGGGGTTTGCCTACTTTTAACTATGGCTACACCTTC | CAWIQKRGLPTFNYGYTF
TRBJ2-5 | - | 11 | - | TRBV30 | TGTGCCTGGTCCCCTTTAGAGACCCAGTACTTC | CAWSPLETQYF
TRBJ1-5 | TRBD1 | 19 | few | TRBV6-1 | TGTGCCAGCAGTGAATGGTTTGTGACAGGGGGAGTTTCAAATCAGCCCCAGCATTTT | CASSEWFVTGGVSNQPQHF
TRBJ1-4 | - | 14 | - | TRBV27 | TGTGCCAGCAGTTTGAGCCCGGACAATGAAAAACTGTCTTTT | CASSLSPDNEKLSF
TRBJ2-2 | TRBD2 | 18 | - | TRBV12-5 | TGTGCTAGTGGTTTTGATCAGACTAGCGGGGGCGGTATTAGGGAGCTGTTTTTT | CASGFDQTSGGGIRELFF
TRBJ1-2 | TRBD1 | 16 | - | TRBV5-1 | TGCGCCAGCAGCTCGGAACCGGGACAGGGATGGTATGGCTACACCTTC | CASSSEPGQGWYGYTF
TRBJ1-1 | - | 13 | - | TRBV18 | TGTGCCAGCTCACCATATCTGGCCACTGAAGCTTTCTTT | CASSPYLATEAFF
TRBJ2-7 | TRBD2 | 15 | - | TRBV6-1 | TGTGCCAGCAGTGAATCACCGGGACTACTCTACGAGCAGTACTTC | CASSESPGLLYEQYF
TRBJ1-2 | - | 12 | once | TRBV9 | TGTGCCAGCAGCGTAACAGGGAATGGCTACACCTTC | CASSVTGNGYTF
TRBJ1-4 | - | 15 | - | TRBV9 | TGTGCCAGCAGCCCCACGGGTTCGGGTAATGAAAAACTGTTTTTT | CASSPTGSGNEKLFF
TRBJ2-5 | - | 14 | few | TRBV7-2 | TGTGCCAGCAGCTTAACCCCAGGGGGGGAGACCCAGTACTTC | CASSLTPGGETQYF
TRBJ2-2 | TRBD1 | 15 | - | TRBV6-1 | TGTGCCAGCACCTGGGACAGGGGAAACACCGGGGAGCTGTTTTTT | CASTWDRGNTGELFF
TRBJ1-3 | - | 15 | - | TRBV5-1 | TGCGCCAGCAGCTTGTTGGCATCATCCGGAAACACCATATATTTT | CASSLLASSGNTIYF
TRBJ2-7 | - | 15 | - | TRBV6-1 | TGTGCCAGCAGTGTTTACCGGGAGTCAAACTACGAGCAGTACTTC | CASSVYRESNYEQYF
TRBJ1-1 | - | 13 | - | TRBV19 | TGTGCCAGTAGTATATTGGACAGACATGAAGCTTTCTTT | CASSILDRHEAFF
TRBJ1-5 | TRBD1 | 17 | - | TRBV10-3 | TGTGCCATCATCCCAGGAGTCGGCCAGGGGGATGATCAGCCCCAGCATTTT | CAIIPGVGQGDDQPQHF
TRBJ2-1 | TRBD2 | 15 | - | TRBV7-9 | TGTGCCAGCAGCCCCGGGGGGAGCTCCTACAATGAGCAGTTCTTC | CASSPGGSSYNEQFF
TRBJ2-5 | - | 12 | - | TRBV2 | TGTGCCAGCAGTTCACTAGGGGAGACCCAGTACTTC | CASSSLGETQYF
TRBJ1-2 | TRBD1 | 14 | - | TRBV2 | TGTGCCAGCACCCAAGGGGGCGGCGCCTATGGCTACACCTTC | CASTQGGGAYGYTF
TRBJ1-1 | TRBD1 | 15 | once | TRBV9 | TGTGCCAGCAGCGTATCTGACAGGGTTTGGACTGAAGCTTTCTTT | CASSVSDRVWTEAFF
TRBJ1-2 | - | 12 | - | TRBV7-9 | TGTGCCAGCAGCGAGATAAGCTATGGCTACACCTTC | CASSEISYGYTF
TRBJ2-7 | TRBD1 | 14 | - | TRBV27 | TGTGCCAGCAGTTTTGGGACAGGGTTCTACGAGCAGTACTTC | CASSFGTGFYEQYF
TRBJ2-5 | TRBD1 | 17 | - | TRBV4-1 | TGCGCCAGCAGCCAAGATCTAGGGCAGGGGGTTGGAGAGACCCAGTACTTC | CASSQDLGQGVGETQYF
TRBJ2-5 | TRBD2 | 14 | once | TRBV4-2 | TGTGCCAGCAGAGGTACTAGCGGACAAGAGACCCAGTACTTC | CASRGTSGQETQYF
TRBJ1-4 | - | 14 | few | TRBV19 | TGTGCCAGTAGTATCCAGGGAGGTAATGAAAAACTGTTTTTT | CASSIQGGNEKLFF
TRBJ1-2 | TRBD1 | 14 | few | TRBV6-1 | TGTGCCACCAAGGTTCCAGGGGGCGCGAAAGGCTACACCTTC | CATKVPGGAKGYTF
TRBJ2-5 | TRBD2 | 16 | - | TRBV4-1 | TGCGCCAGCAGCCGGTTTAGCGGGGGCCCGGGCGAGACCCAGTACTTC | CASSRFSGGPGETQYF
TRBJ1-1 | TRBD1 | 15 | few | TRBV28 | TGTGCCAGCAGTCTAAGGGACAGCCCTCCATCTGAAGCTTTCTTT | CASSLRDSPPSEAFF
TRBJ1-1 | TRBD1 | 15 | once | TRBV11-2 | TGTGCCAGCAGTCAATACCTGACAGGGTCCCGGAAAGCTTTCTTT | CASSQYLTGSRKAFF
TRBJ2-4 | - | 13 | once | TRBV7-3 | TGTGCCAGCAGCTTAAGACCAGGGGACATTCAGTACTTC | CASSLRPGDIQYF
TRBJ2-5 | - | 12 | many | TRBV2 | TGTGCCAGCAGTGGTGGACAGAGGACCCAGTACTTC | CASSGGQRTQYF
TRBJ2-2 | TRBD1 | 14 | - | TRBV19 | TGTGCCATGGGGACAGGGCGCGACACCGGGGAGCTGTTTTTT | CAMGTGRDTGELFF
TRBJ1-6 | - | 16 | - | TRBV6-1 | TGTGCCAGCAGTGAAACCGGTTTGAGGGCTAATTCACCCCTCCACTTT | CASSETGLRANSPLHF
TRBJ2-5 | - | 14 | - | TRBV6-1 | TGTGCCAGCAGTTCAGGACTGGGCCAAGAGACCCAGTACTTC | CASSSGLGQETQYF